These 8 T cell receptor beta chains came from one sample sequenced in a study of T cell repertoires in cytomegalovirus infection (dated by TCRdb to the late 2010s). The sequencing machine was an Illumina HiSeq 1500. The raw public reads went through TCRdb reprocessing: fastp at Q25, MiXCR clone calling, in-frame beta chains kept. When rows share a CDR3 protein, they turn into one entry using the most common DNA and genes. Recorded for this sample are roughly 500,000 distinct CDR3 sequences; approximately 10% of them occurred a single time. Jointly, the top ten make up about 10% of the sample. What was sequenced was PBMCs. The receptors were sampled from a human donor in good health (CMV status not recorded). Some clones in this sample may be carry-over from other donors' samples.

The J gene is TRBJ2-7, the V gene TRBV28; 10 bases map to TRBD1. The germline gives CDR1 MDHEN, CDR2 SYDVKM. Unmatched junction bases numbered 4, after V lost 4 bases and J lost 4 bases. The CDR3 is 14 residues long. In DNA, the CDR3 is TGTGCCAGCAGTTGGACAGGGGGGAAGTACGAGCAGTACTTC. Residues: CASSWTGGKYEQYF.

This clonotype has a count of ten or more. The rearrangement links TRBV11-2 to TRBJ1-1; 7 bases are shared with TRBD1. Looked up from germline, CDR1 is SGHAT and CDR2 is FQNNGV. The junction had 7 bases not matched to a gene; V was cut back by 5 bases and J by 7 bases. The CDR3 is 13 residues long. The CDR3, as DNA: TGTGCCAGCAGCCCTGGACAGGTGATTGAAGCTTTCTTT. Translation: CASSPGQVIEAFF.

This clonotype was seen at least ten times. The chain uses TRBV6-5 and TRBJ1-1; 9 nucleotides match TRBD1. This CDR3 contains 12 residues. Trimming cost V 6 bases and J 5 bases; bases outside gene matches: 1. Germline CDR1 and CDR2: MNHEY and SVGAGI. CDR3 DNA: TGTGCCAGCAGACAGGGGGCTACTGAAGCTTTCTTT. Translation gives CASRQGATEAFF.

Many counts were recorded for this clonotype. The rearrangement uses TRBV27 and TRBJ1-1; the match to TRBD1 covers 8 bases. Germline V gives CDR1 MNHEY, CDR2 SMNVEV (reference sequence). Unmatched junction bases numbered 4, after V lost 6 bases and J lost 4 bases. This CDR3 comprises 13 residues. For the CDR3, the DNA is TGTGCCAGCAGAACAGGGGGTCTCACTGAAGCTTTCTTT. It specifies CASRTGGLTEAFF.

The sample holds many counts of this clonotype. The chain employs TRBV2 and TRBJ2-7; 7 bases fit TRBD2. J gave up 7 bases and V 2 bases, and 11 bases lay outside the gene matches. The CDR3 length is 15 residues. From germline, CDR1 is SNHLY and CDR2 FYNNEI. CDR3 sequence (DNA): TGTGCCAGCAGTGAATCCCCTAGTCTGGGAGGGGAGCAGTACTTC. The encoded protein is CASSESPSLGGEQYF.

This clonotype came up a few times. The chain is built from TRBV19 and TRBJ2-1; no firm D call. The CDR3 runs to 16 residues. The ends were cut back, 6 bases at V and 0 bases at J, with 15 bases in the middle. Germline assignment: CDR1 LNHDA and CDR2 SQIVND (reference sequence). CDR3 coding DNA: TGTGCCAGTAGGCCCGCACAACAGAGCTCCTACAATGAGCAGTTCTTC. Protein sequence: CASRPAQQSSYNEQFF.

This clonotype turned up a few times. Written as DNA, the CDR3 is TGTGCCAGCACCCTTCGGTGGGATACGAACACCGGGGAGCTGTTTTTT. Protein: CASTLRWDTNTGELFF. V and J are TRBV7-2 and TRBJ2-2; D unclear. With 7 bases removed from V and 0 bases from J, the gap between germline ends came to 15 bases. The germline V gene has CDR1 SGHTA and CDR2 FQGNSA. This CDR3 is built from 16 residues.

This clonotype was seen a handful of times. The chain is built from TRBV30 and TRBJ1-6, with TRBD1 matching 7 bases. The trim removed 0 bases at V and 9 bases at J, leaving 5 bases unmatched. This CDR3 region has 14 residues. CDR1 and CDR2 (germline): GTSNPN, SVGIG (reference sequence). In DNA form, the CDR3 reads TGTGCCTGGAGTGTTGGACAGGAGGGTTCACCCCTCCACTTT. Residues: CAWSVGQEGSPLHF.